Listed below are T cell receptor beta chains from one sample, sequenced in a study of cytomegalovirus exposure and HLA in healthy donors. TCRdb's copy holds only in-frame clones and misses some; the assay was immunoSEQ multiplex PCR. This sample's table has 130,000 or so clones. The material sequenced was PBMCs. These receptors originate from a woman in her late teens or twenties in good health and CMV-seronegative. CDR3s include the opening cysteine and the closing phenylalanine or tryptophan. A D gene is named only where the DNA matches it firmly.

d_call j_call cdr3_length v_call cdr3_aa cdr3_nt
TRBD1 TRBJ1-5 16 TRBV27 CASSPAGGASNQPQHF TGTGCCAGCAGTCCCGCAGGGGGAGCGAGCAATCAGCCCCAGCATTTT
TRBD2 TRBJ2-5 16 TRBV4-1 CASSQNRGLAGETQYF TGCGCCAGCAGCCAAAACCGGGGACTAGCGGGAGAGACCCAGTACTTC
TRBD1 TRBJ1-1 13 TRBV6-5 CASSLNADRKAFF TGTGCCAGCAGCCTTAACGCGGACAGGAAAGCTTTCTTT
- TRBJ2-5 14 TRBV6-5 CASSPDIPQETQYF TGTGCCAGCAGCCCCGACATCCCCCAAGAGACCCAGTACTTC
- TRBJ1-3 15 TRBV14 CASSPRRLSGNTIYF TGTGCCAGCAGCCCAAGGCGGCTTTCTGGAAACACCATATATTTT
TRBD2 TRBJ2-3 16 TRBV5-8 CASSLQTSGYTDTQYF TGTGCCAGCAGCTTACAAACTAGCGGATACACAGATACGCAGTATTTT
TRBD2 TRBJ2-1 15 TRBV9 CASSRPSGPYNEQFF TGTGCCAGCAGCAGACCTAGCGGCCCTTACAATGAGCAGTTCTTC
- TRBJ1-5 16 TRBV6-1 CASSVSSRGVGQPQHF TGTGCCAGCAGTGTATCGAGCAGGGGAGTGGGACAGCCCCAGCATTTT
TRBD1 TRBJ2-1 15 TRBV2 CASINWDRGFYEQFF TGTGCCAGCATCAATTGGGACAGGGGATTTTATGAGCAGTTCTTC
TRBD2 TRBJ2-6 16 TRBV4-1 CASSHNLAGAANVLTF TGCGCCAGCAGCCACAACCTAGCGGGAGCGGCCAACGTCCTGACTTTC
TRBD2 TRBJ2-1 15 TRBV27 CASAQKAGAYNEQFF TGTGCCAGCGCACAAAAGGCGGGAGCCTACAATGAGCAGTTCTTC
TRBD1 TRBJ1-2 13 TRBV6-5 CASREQGASGYTF TGTGCCAGCAGAGAACAGGGGGCGAGTGGCTACACCTTC
- TRBJ2-3 12 TRBV25-1 CASSDYTDTQYF TGTGCCAGCAGTGACTACACAGATACGCAGTATTTT
- TRBJ1-2 16 TRBV15 CATLSEDPTVNYGYTF TGTGCCACCCTCAGCGAAGACCCGACGGTAAACTATGGCTACACCTTC
TRBD2 TRBJ2-1 19 TRBV11-2 CASSIHRGLAGGPRNEQFF TGTGCCAGCAGCATTCACCGCGGGCTAGCGGGAGGGCCTAGGAATGAGCAGTTCTTC
- TRBJ1-2 15 TRBV7-8 CASSLAIQGNYGYTF TGTGCCAGCAGCTTAGCCATCCAGGGCAACTATGGCTACACCTTC
- TRBJ2-1 17 TRBV11-2 CASSLASRGPPYNEQFF TGTGCCAGCAGCTTAGCTTCTCGAGGGCCCCCCTACAATGAGCAGTTCTTC
TRBD1 TRBJ1-2 15 TRBV5-4 CASSPSSDRGRGYTF TGCGCCAGCAGCCCCTCATCCGACAGGGGGCGTGGCTACACCTTC
TRBD2 TRBJ2-3 17 TRBV5-1 CASREGLAGDITDTQYF TGCGCCAGCAGGGAGGGACTAGCGGGAGATATCACAGATACGCAGTATTTT
- TRBJ1-1 13 TRBV29-1 CSVGGRMNTEAFF TGCAGCGTTGGGGGCAGAATGAACACTGAAGCTTTCTTT
TRBD2 TRBJ2-1 17 TRBV7-3 CASSLTGTSGGYNEQFF TGTGCCAGCAGCTTAACGGGGACTAGCGGGGGTTACAATGAGCAGTTCTTC
TRBD2 TRBJ2-1 16 TRBV9 CASSANVAGADNEQFF TGTGCCAGCAGCGCGAACGTGGCGGGAGCAGACAATGAGCAGTTCTTC
- TRBJ1-5 13 TRBV7-9 CASSLNAGQPQHF TGTGCCAGCAGCTTAAATGCCGGGCAGCCCCAGCATTTT
- TRBJ2-7 17 TRBV18 CASSPPGLTQSSYEQYF TGTGCCAGCTCACCTCCAGGGCTGACTCAGAGCTCCTACGAGCAGTACTTC
- TRBJ2-6 15 TRBV5-1 CASRMPGSGANVLTF TGCGCCAGCCGAATGCCGGGCTCTGGGGCCAACGTCCTGACTTTC
TRBD1 TRBJ1-2 14 TRBV6-1 CAITQGTENYGYTF TGTGCCATCACACAGGGGACAGAGAACTATGGCTACACCTTC
TRBD1 TRBJ2-1 14 TRBV7-3 CASTTHRGKDEQFF TGTGCCTCCACCACCCACAGGGGAAAGGATGAGCAGTTCTTC
- TRBJ1-3 16 TRBV9 CASSVNLQGTGNTIYF TGTGCCAGCAGCGTAAACCTACAGGGTACTGGAAACACCATATATTTT
- TRBJ1-2 11 TRBV28 CASSFGAMYTF TGTGCCAGCAGTTTTGGGGCGATGTACACCTTC
- TRBJ2-1 13 TRBV11-3 CASSFQNTGEQFF TGTGCCAGCAGCTTCCAGAACACGGGGGAGCAGTTCTTC
TRBD2 TRBJ2-1 18 TRBV7-3 CASSLNPKASGLIHEQFF TGTGCCAGCAGCTTAAACCCCAAGGCTAGCGGGCTCATACATGAGCAGTTCTTC
- TRBJ1-3 16 TRBV5-5 CASSLAGGNSGNTIYF TGTGCCAGCAGCTTGGCCGGGGGAAACTCTGGAAACACCATATATTTT
TRBD1 TRBJ2-2 16 TRBV2 CASSPKSGGAAGELFF TGTGCCAGCAGTCCAAAGTCAGGGGGCGCCGCCGGGGAGCTGTTTTTT
TRBD1 TRBJ1-5 14 TRBV10-1 CASSGADRDQPQHF TGCGCCAGCTCAGGGGCAGACAGGGATCAGCCCCAGCATTTT
- TRBJ1-1 16 TRBV7-9 CASSLDQQQGSTEAFF TGTGCCAGCAGCTTAGACCAACAGCAGGGGAGCACTGAAGCTTTCTTT
- TRBJ2-7 13 TRBV5-6 CASGQRATYEQYF TGTGCCAGTGGCCAGCGGGCAACCTACGAGCAGTACTTC
- TRBJ1-2 15 TRBV4-1 CASSQDVVGASGYTF TGCGCCAGCAGCCAAGATGTTGTAGGGGCCAGTGGCTACACCTTC
- TRBJ2-7 11 TRBV2 CATGDANEQYF TGTGCCACGGGGGACGCGAACGAGCAGTACTTC
TRBD2 TRBJ2-3 17 TRBV18 CASSPRLAGGPGDTQYF TGTGCCAGCTCACCACGCCTAGCGGGAGGGCCGGGGGATACGCAGTATTTT
TRBD2 TRBJ2-1 14 TRBV6-5 CASTLGLGYNEQFF TGTGCCAGCACCTTGGGACTAGGCTACAATGAGCAGTTCTTC
TRBD2 TRBJ2-1 15 TRBV4-1 CASSQEGLAGIEQFF TGCGCCAGCAGCCAAGAGGGACTAGCGGGGATTGAGCAGTTCTTC
- TRBJ1-2 13 TRBV6-6 CASSLAGNYGYTF TGTGCCAGCAGTTTAGCTGGAAACTATGGCTACACCTTC
TRBD2 TRBJ2-1 14 TRBV27 CASSLTSGSNEQFF TGTGCCAGCAGTTTAACTAGCGGGAGCAATGAGCAGTTCTTC
- TRBJ2-3 17 TRBV11-2 CASSLVSPGIKPDTQYF TGTGCCAGCAGCTTAGTTAGTCCGGGAATCAAGCCAGATACGCAGTATTTT
TRBD2 TRBJ2-2 19 TRBV7-2 CASSLFMLAGAGNTGELFF TGTGCCAGCAGCTTATTCATGCTAGCGGGAGCGGGGAACACCGGGGAGCTGTTTTTT
TRBD1 TRBJ1-2 15 TRBV6-1 CASVLMEQGAKGYTF TGTGCCAGCGTCCTCATGGAACAGGGGGCTAAAGGCTACACCTTC
- TRBJ2-1 15 TRBV5-1 CASSLDRAGYNEQFF TGCGCCAGCAGCTTGGACAGGGCGGGCTACAATGAGCAGTTCTTC
- TRBJ1-1 14 TRBV5-1 CASTFNGGNTEAFF TGCGCCAGCACCTTCAACGGGGGGAACACTGAAGCTTTCTTT
TRBD1 TRBJ2-1 15 TRBV18 CASSPTGQGYDEQFF TGTGCCAGCTCACCAACGGGACAGGGGTACGATGAGCAGTTCTTC
TRBD1 TRBJ1-1 16 TRBV13 CASSTYRGRRNTEAFF TGTGCCAGCAGCACTTACAGGGGGCGCAGGAACACTGAAGCTTTCTTT
- TRBJ2-1 14 TRBV5-5 CASSLGLGEVEQFF TGTGCCAGCAGCTTGGGTCTTGGGGAGGTTGAGCAGTTCTTC
TRBD1 TRBJ1-2 15 TRBV19 CASFRGTGASYGYTF TGTGCCAGCTTCCGTGGGACAGGGGCCTCCTATGGCTACACCTTC
TRBD2 TRBJ2-2 13 TRBV14 CASRLAGTGELFF TGTGCCAGCAGACTAGCGGGCACCGGGGAGCTGTTTTTT
- TRBJ1-5 16 TRBV30 CAWSVQGGISNQPQHF TGTGCCTGGAGCGTTCAAGGAGGTATTAGCAATCAGCCCCAGCATTTT
- TRBJ2-3 13 TRBV30 CAGQRLRTDTQYF TGTGCCGGCCAGCGGCTCCGCACAGATACGCAGTATTTT
- TRBJ1-1 16 TRBV18 CASSLPPPELNTEAFF TGTGCCAGCTCCCTACCACCGCCGGAGCTGAACACTGAAGCTTTCTTT
- TRBJ2-3 16 TRBV11-3 CASSLNNRVGTDTQYF TGTGCCAGCAGCTTAAACAACAGGGTGGGGACAGATACGCAGTATTTT
- TRBJ1-2 14 TRBV11-3 CASSIGAAAYGYTF TGTGCCAGCAGCATTGGGGCAGCCGCTTATGGCTACACCTTC
- TRBJ2-2 11 TRBV28 CASSRTGELFF TGTGCCAGCAGTCGGACCGGGGAGCTGTTTTTT